A selection of T cell receptor beta chains follows, all from one sample in a study of control samples from healthy donors and cancer patients. Profiled with immunoSEQ multiplex PCR; TCRdb holds only in-frame clones, not every one. This sample yields 120,000 to 150,000 clones, of which around 92% are seen a single time; approximately 2.9% belongs to the top ten. Sequenced sample: blood. The receptors here all came from a man under 40 in good health. CDR3s include the opening cysteine and the closing phenylalanine or tryptophan. Fields, in order: clone size, V gene, J gene, D gene, CDR3 DNA, CDR3 protein. The D gene is left open where the match is weak. Clone size is given for some rows only: seen once, a few or many times, or a class if the clone is expanded.

-	TRBV7-9	TRBJ1-2	-	TGTGCCAGCAGCTTGAGGGACACCTCTTACTATGGCTACACCTTC	CASSLRDTSYYGYTF
-	TRBV7-9	TRBJ1-1	-	TGTGCCAGCAGCCCCTTGTCCCCGGCCGGGTTTGGGACTGAAGCTTTCTTT	CASSPLSPAGFGTEAFF
-	TRBV4-2	TRBJ2-3	TRBD2	TGTGCCAGCAGCCAGCGGGGGGGCACAGATACGCAGTATTTT	CASSQRGGTDTQYF
-	TRBV6-2/TRBV6-3	TRBJ2-1	TRBD2	TGTGCCAGCAGCCTACTGACTAGCGGGGGGCCCTACAATGAGCAGTTCTTC	CASSLLTSGGPYNEQFF
-	TRBV12-3/TRBV12-4	TRBJ1-1	TRBD1	TGTGCCAGCCGACAGGGGGTCACAGCTTTCTTT	CASRQGVTAFF
few	TRBV6-4	TRBJ1-1	-	TGTGCCAGCAGTGACTCGTCCAGGGCCACTGAAGCTTTCTTT	CASSDSSRATEAFF
once	TRBV11-2	TRBJ1-1	-	TGTGCCAGCAGCTTGAGGGACACGGGCATGACTGAAGCTTTCTTT	CASSLRDTGMTEAFF
-	TRBV6-5	TRBJ1-2	TRBD1	TGTGCCAGCAGTCCACAGGGGGGACCGGTCTATGGCTACACCTTC	CASSPQGGPVYGYTF
-	TRBV19	TRBJ1-5	-	TGTGCCAGTAGTATCCGGGGAGGGCAGCCCCAGCATTTT	CASSIRGGQPQHF
-	TRBV7-8	TRBJ2-2	-	TGTGCCAGCAGCTTAGCGGGGAGCGGGGAGCTGTTTTTT	CASSLAGSGELFF
-	TRBV28	TRBJ1-2	-	TGTGCCAGCATTATCGAGGCTGACTATGGCTACACCTTC	CASIIEADYGYTF
-	TRBV7-6	TRBJ2-2	-	TGTGCCAGCAGCTCCACCTATGGCACCGGGGAGCTGTTTTTT	CASSSTYGTGELFF
-	TRBV27	TRBJ1-2	TRBD1	TGTGCCAGCAGTCCCGACAGGGTCTATGGCTACACCTTC	CASSPDRVYGYTF
-	TRBV19	TRBJ1-6	-	TGTGCCAGTAGTATAGAAGGGAGAGGGAGCTCCTATAATTCACCCCTCCACTTT	CASSIEGRGSSYNSPLHF
once	TRBV15	TRBJ1-2	-	TGTGCCACCAGCAGACGCGGGGGAGATGGCTACACCTTC	CATSRRGGDGYTF
-	TRBV28	TRBJ1-2	-	TGTGCCAGCAGTTCCCCGGACTATTATAAAAACTATGGCTACACCTTC	CASSSPDYYKNYGYTF
few	TRBV28	TRBJ1-2	TRBD1	TGTGCCAGCAGTTTGTCCGGGACAGCCTATGGCTACACCTTC	CASSLSGTAYGYTF
-	TRBV10-1	TRBJ2-3	-	TGCGCCAGCAGTGAGTCTTTGGGGGTGAGCACAGATACGCAGTATTTT	CASSESLGVSTDTQYF
-	TRBV7-9	TRBJ2-7	-	TGTGCCAGCAGCTTAGAGCTAGCTGTCGAGCAGTACTTC	CASSLELAVEQYF
-	TRBV28	TRBJ2-7	TRBD1	TGTGCCAGCAGTCTCCTCCGACAGGGCCCCTACGAGCAGTACTTC	CASSLLRQGPYEQYF
-	TRBV24-1	TRBJ1-1	-	TGCGCCACCAGTCTTGACGCGGGCACTGAAGCTTTCTTT	CATSLDAGTEAFF
-	TRBV6-6	TRBJ1-1	-	TGTGCCAGCAGTTACTCGGTGGGGCAGAACACTGAAGCTTTCTTT	CASSYSVGQNTEAFF
-	TRBV9	TRBJ2-7	-	TGTGCCAGCAGCCCCCCCCCGGGGTCCCCTAGGGAGCAGTACTTC	CASSPPPGSPREQYF
-	TRBV5-5	TRBJ1-2	TRBD1	TGTGCCAGCAGCTTGAGCACAGGGGGCGTAGGTGGCTACACCTTC	CASSLSTGGVGGYTF
-	TRBV28	TRBJ1-1	-	TGTGCCAGCAGTTTATCGGGGGCCACTGAAGCTTTCTTT	CASSLSGATEAFF
-	TRBV28	TRBJ2-7	-	TGTGCCAGCAGTTTAGGCCTGGTCTACGAGCAGTACTTC	CASSLGLVYEQYF
-	TRBV29-1	TRBJ2-7	TRBD1	TGCAGCTTCCGACAGGGTCGCTACGAGCAGTACTTC	CSFRQGRYEQYF
-	TRBV11-3	TRBJ1-1	-	TGTGCCAGCAGCTTAGGGGCAGGGGCGAGAACTGAAGCTTTCTTT	CASSLGAGARTEAFF